The 14 T cell receptor beta chains in this list originate from one sample, sequenced in a study of blood T cells in healthy people across ages. Then a second PCR, running about 6 to 12 cycles, was carried out with a sample-barcoded 5' primer and a J-beta primer mix. Each CDR3 protein is one row after TCRdb ran MiXCR on the 5' RACE reads. The sample carries some 760,000 distinct CDR3 sequences, roughly 25% recorded once. This sample was also put to use in a study of T cells of mothers and their children.

The specimen sequenced was blood. The receptors shown here come from a boy aged 5-17 years in good health.

This clonotype turned up a few times. The chain combines TRBV6-6 with TRBJ1-1; weak D call: TRBD1 (6 bases). V lost 7 bases to trimming and J lost 5 bases, with 17 bases between them. This CDR3 spans 14 amino acids. Germline CDR1 and CDR2: MNHNY and SVGAGI (reference sequence). CDR3 sequence reads: CASTEGGSATEAFF. Here the CDR3 DNA reads TGTGCCAGCACCGAGGGGGGGTCGGCAACTGAAGCTTTCTTT.

The rearrangement joins TRBV18 to TRBJ1-6; D uncertain. The germline V gene has CDR1 KGHSH and CDR2 LQKENI. Trimming pared 2 bases from V and 8 bases from J, leaving 16 bases between. CDR3 length: 16 amino acids. The CDR3 loop reads CASSPAGSLRDSPLHF. CDR3 nucleotide sequence: TGTGCCAGCTCACCAGCGGGCTCCCTTCGGGATTCACCCCTCCACTTT.

The chain is built from TRBV7-9 and TRBJ2-3, with D unclear. Germline CDR1 reads SEHNR; CDR2 reads FQNEAQ (reference sequence). The germline V and J ends were trimmed by 2 bases and 9 bases, with 18 bases remaining between them. The length of the CDR3 is 15 residues. In DNA form, the CDR3 reads TGTGCCAGCAGCTTATCCCCAATCGATGCCGACACGCAGTATTTT. Protein product: CASSLSPIDADTQYF.

The chain combines TRBV7-8 with TRBJ2-5, with unresolved D. The tail of the sequence fits TRBJ2-1 better, so the J call may be wrong. The CDR3 has 13 amino acids. Germline-derived CDR1 and CDR2 are SGHVS and FQNEAQ. The CDR3 spells CASSLGGPPEQFF. CDR3 sequence (DNA): TGTGCCAGCAGCTTAGGTGGGCCGCCTGAGCAGTTCTTC.

This clonotype has only a few counts. The rearrangement uses TRBV9 and TRBJ2-1; 9 bases are shared with TRBD2. Germline CDR1 reads SGDLS; CDR2 reads YYNGEE. J lost 8 bases, V lost 3 bases, and 9 bases had no gene match. This CDR3 is built from 15 residues. The CDR3 bases are TGTGCCAGCAGCGGCTTAGCGGGGGCCCGGGATGAGCAGTTCTTC. Its protein is CASSGLAGARDEQFF.

The gene calls are TRBV6-5 and TRBJ2-6; 10 nucleotides align to TRBD2. Germline assignment: CDR1 MNHEY and CDR2 SVGAGI. The CDR3 has 21 residues. Germline trimming cut 1 base from V and 0 bases from J; bases unmatched to any gene: 12. CDR3 DNA: TGTGCCAGCAGTTACTATCTCGATCTAGCGGGAGTCCTCTCTGGGGCCAACGTCCTGACTTTC. Amino acid sequence: CASSYYLDLAGVLSGANVLTF.

The V call is TRBV2, the J call TRBJ2-2; D might be TRBD2 (6 bases). Between the trimmed V and J ends, which lost 2 bases and 6 bases, there was a span of 7 bases. The CDR3 extends over 13 amino acids. Per the germline V gene, CDR1 is SNHLY and CDR2 is FYNNEI. The CDR3 spells CASSEWEAGELFF. Here the CDR3 DNA reads TGTGCCAGCAGTGAATGGGAGGCCGGGGAGCTGTTTTTT.

This clonotype was counted at least ten times. The rearrangement links TRBV11-2 to TRBJ2-5, with D possibly TRBD2 on 5 matching bases. Germline V CDR1 and CDR2: SGHAT, FQNNGV. V was pared by 1 base and J by 1 base, with 13 bases between. CDR3 length: 16 residues. The CDR3 loop reads CASSLGTSSSQETQYF. The CDR3 DNA reads as TGTGCCAGCAGCTTAGGTACTAGTTCCTCCCAAGAGACCCAGTACTTC.

As for this clonotype: The germline gene is not matched at one end of the junction; a read error may be the cause. V is TRBV6-1 and J is TRBJ2-7; 7 nucleotides match TRBD2. Germline CDR1 is MNHNS and CDR2 is SASEGT. The CDR3 runs 15 residues. CDR3 bases: TGTGCCAGCAGAGAAGGCCGGGGGGTCCCCTACGAGCAGTACTTC. It translates to CASREGRGVPYEQYF.

In its sample, this clonotype was seen a few times. The chain combines TRBV7-9 with TRBJ1-2; D possibly corresponds to TRBD1 (5 bases). CDR3 length: 15 residues. Trimming left V 3 bases short and J 7 bases short, with 18 bases between. From germline, CDR1 is SEHNR and CDR2 FQNEAQ (reference sequence). Here the CDR3 DNA reads TGTGCCAGCAGCTTTAACAGGCTCGATCCAAGTGGCTACACCTTC. This codes for CASSFNRLDPSGYTF. The full variable domain, completed using reference TRBV7-9 and TRBJ1-2, is DTGVSQNPRHKITKRGQNVTFRCDPISEHNRLYWYRQTLGQGPEFLTYFQNEAQLEKSRLLSDRFSAERPKGSFSTLEIQRTEQGDSAMYLCASSFNRLDPSGYTFGSGTRLTVV.

This clonotype was counted only a few times. The chain couples TRBV29-1 to TRBJ2-7, with a possible D match to TRBD1 (6 bases). The V and J ends lost 5 bases and 3 bases respectively, with 14 bases between them. CDR1 is SQVTM, CDR2 ANQGSEA, per germline. There are 13 residues in the CDR3. This chain's CDR3 is CSVKQGIGYEQYF. DNA for the CDR3: TGCAGCGTTAAACAGGGTATTGGCTACGAGCAGTACTTC.

This clonotype was recorded a few times. This sequence joins TRBV6-5 and TRBJ2-5, with 7 bases that match TRBD1. CDR1 MNHEY and CDR2 SVGAGI come from the germline V gene. V shed 0 bases and J 2 bases; nucleotides not matched to a gene: 3. The CDR3 is 15 residues long. The CDR3 region is CASSYSGQSQETQYF. In DNA form, the CDR3 reads TGTGCCAGCAGTTACTCGGGACAGTCACAAGAGACCCAGTACTTC.

CDR3 nucleotide sequence: TGTGCCAGCAGCCAAGATAGGGGTGGGCAGTACTTC. It specifies CASSQDRGGQYF. The chain links TRBV14 to TRBJ2-7; perhaps TRBD1 as D (5 bases). Germline lookup yields CDR1 SGHDN and CDR2 FVKESK. CDR3 length: 12 residues. The V gene lost 0 bases and the J gene lost 9 bases, with 9 bases spanning the gap.

The gene calls are TRBV2 and TRBJ2-3; 11 bases line up with TRBD2. Germline values: CDR1 SNHLY, CDR2 FYNNEI. V was pared by 5 bases and J by 5 bases, with 9 bases of the junction left unmatched. The CDR3 contains 16 residues. Written as DNA, the CDR3 is TGTGCCAGCAGTTTAGCGGGGGGGCTAGTCCTAGATACGCAGTATTTT. Protein sequence: CASSLAGGLVLDTQYF.